Listed below are T cell receptor beta chains from one sample, sequenced in a study of response to subunit inactivated influenza vaccine. TCRdb re-called the RT-PCR reads with MiXCR, one entry per CDR3 protein. The sample contains roughly 500,000 distinct CDR3 sequences, 16% of which appear only once. The specimen comprised CD4+ T cells sorted from PBMCs, sampled less than 30 months after vaccination. The receptors originated from a man aged 50 to 69 who received an inactivated influenza vaccine. CDR3s include the opening cysteine and the closing phenylalanine or tryptophan. Fields, in order: D gene, J gene, V gene, CDR3 protein. The D gene is left open where the match is weak.

>.|TRBJ1-5|TRBV3-1
CASSQDPGRPQHF
>.|TRBJ1-2|TRBV5-1
CASSKGPFSGSDNGYTF
>.|TRBJ2-4|TRBV29-1
CSGSNLAKNIQYF
>TRBD2|TRBJ2-5|TRBV28
CASSLAGGRQETQYF
>.|TRBJ2-7|TRBV30
CAWRNFYEQYF
>TRBD2|TRBJ2-3|TRBV20-1
CSAWTSGGSTDTQYF
>TRBD2|TRBJ2-1|TRBV27
CASSLLAGWENEQFF
>TRBD1|TRBJ2-5|TRBV9
CASSVDSGTGAGAQYF
>TRBD2|TRBJ2-7|TRBV20-1
CSARRTSGSTYEQYF
>.|TRBJ2-2|TRBV5-1
CASSPDQRNTGELFF
>.|TRBJ2-2|TRBV7-2
CASSARTTPTGELFF
>.|TRBJ2-1|TRBV10-3
CAISESEKSYNEQFF
>.|TRBJ2-3|TRBV12-3/TRBV12-4
CASSFRVRSTDTQYF
>TRBD2|TRBJ2-2|TRBV9
CASSVSGRANTGELFF
>TRBD1|TRBJ1-1|TRBV6-1
CASSKVPGTGKAEAFF
>TRBD1|TRBJ1-1|TRBV11-2
CASSLVEQGAIFSGTEAFF
>.|TRBJ2-7|TRBV30
CAWSAAHYEQYF
>.|TRBJ2-5|TRBV12-3/TRBV12-4
CASSLAVPETQYF
>.|TRBJ2-7|TRBV3-1
CASSEAWGRIYEQYF
>.|TRBJ2-5|TRBV10-3
CAISDPRDGKETQYF
>.|TRBJ1-1|TRBV20-1
CSARSIVNTEAFF
>.|TRBJ1-4|TRBV7-8
CASSLGGVRGKLFF
>.|TRBJ2-2|TRBV15
CATSRGGGVGELFF
>TRBD2|TRBJ2-7|TRBV7-8
CASSLPGTSGTSYEQYF
>.|TRBJ2-5|TRBV4-2
CASSQGGAQETQYF
>TRBD1|TRBJ2-1|TRBV24-1
CATSDQGQGQDNEQFF
>.|TRBJ2-3|TRBV4-1
CASSVRRASTDTQYF
>.|TRBJ2-3|TRBV5-6
CASSLNTVTDTQYF
>.|TRBJ1-1|TRBV12-3/TRBV12-4
CASSLGLSAGLTEAFF
>.|TRBJ2-3|TRBV29-1
CSADRTATDTQYF
>TRBD1|TRBJ1-5|TRBV6-1
CASSRQGGLRSQPQHF
>TRBD2|TRBJ2-7|TRBV11-2
CASRIRGRESYEQYF
>.|TRBJ2-5|TRBV6-2/TRBV6-3
CASTRQLQETQYF